These 24 T cell receptor beta chains were all obtained from the same sample, sequenced in a study of T cell responses to AZD1222 COVID-19 vaccine. The repertoire was sequenced with immunoSEQ multiplex PCR; TCRdb's copy has only in-frame clones and lacks some. The data contain 200,000 or so clones, more than 80% of them singletons. This sample comprised peripheral blood, obtained on day 0 of AZD1222 vaccination. Receptor source: an adult in good health.

V is TRBV29-1 and J is TRBJ2-5, with a tentative D call TRBD1 (6 bases). CDR1 is SQVTM, CDR2 ANQGSEA, per germline. Trimming stripped 6 bases from V and 5 bases from J, with 13 bases between. The CDR3 spans 12 residues. This chain's CDR3 is CSVGRGYETQYF. The CDR3 coding sequence is TGCAGCGTGGGCAGGGGTTACGAGACCCAGTACTTC.

The DNA for the CDR3 is TGTGCCAGCAGTCGGGGACTTCCCAGCTCCTATAATTCACCCCTCCACTTT. Translated, it gives CASSRGLPSSYNSPLHF. The chain links TRBV6-6 to TRBJ1-6, with TRBD1 as a possible D gene (5 bases). This CDR3 has 17 amino acids. CDR1 is MNHNY, CDR2 SVGAGI, per germline (reference sequence). Trimming took off 5 bases at V and 0 bases at J, with 14 bases between the two ends.

The V gene is TRBV19, the J gene TRBJ2-5; TRBD1 matches at 8 bases. V gave up 4 bases and J gave up 4 bases; unmatched junction bases: 5. The germline gives CDR1 LNHDA, CDR2 SQIVND (reference sequence). The CDR3 is made up of 14 amino acids. The CDR3 reads CASSRNRGLETQYF. The CDR3 DNA follows: TGTGCCAGTAGTAGGAACAGGGGGTTAGAGACCCAGTACTTC.

This sequence joins TRBV5-1 and TRBJ1-2; the D is unclear. This CDR3 spans 16 amino acids. Germline CDR1 reads SGHRS; CDR2 reads YFSETQ. V was shortened by 3 bases and J by 5 bases, with 20 bases between the two germline ends. DNA of the CDR3: TGCGCCAGCAGCTCCGGACCACCCGTGAATGGGTATGGCTACACCTTC. It encodes CASSSGPPVNGYGYTF.

The V call is TRBV10-2, the J call TRBJ1-3; no firm D call. Germline loops: CDR1 WSHSY, CDR2 SAAADI. The CDR3 extends over 13 amino acids. Trimming took off 4 bases at V and 2 bases at J, with 6 bases between the two ends. In DNA form, the CDR3 reads TGCGCCAGCAGTGGAATGGCTGGAAACACCATATATTTT. It codes for CASSGMAGNTIYF.

The gene calls are TRBV10-2 and TRBJ1-2; a weak D match, TRBD1 (5 bases). This CDR3 region has 13 residues. Germline lookup yields CDR1 WSHSY and CDR2 SAAADI. Between the trimmed V and J ends, which lost 6 bases and 4 bases, there was a span of 12 bases. The CDR3 loop reads CASSVGVGYGYTF. The CDR3 DNA sequence: TGCGCCAGCAGCGTAGGGGTTGGCTATGGCTACACCTTC.

This clone appeared once. The chain combines TRBV10-2 with TRBJ1-3; D is possibly TRBD1 (6 bases). The CDR3 loop spans 15 amino acids. Germline values: CDR1 WSHSY, CDR2 SAAADI. V dropped 6 bases and J dropped 2 bases, with 14 bases sitting between them. The CDR3 loop is CASSITPGAGNTIYF. In DNA, the CDR3 is TGCGCCAGCAGCATTACTCCAGGGGCTGGAAACACCATATATTTT.

The chain carries TRBV19 and TRBJ1-4, with D perhaps matching TRBD1 (5 bases). Trimming removed 3 bases at V and 5 bases at J, with 13 bases between. The CDR3 extends over 15 amino acids. In germline, CDR1 is LNHDA, CDR2 SQIVND (reference sequence). CDR3 protein: CASSISGTENEKLFF. The CDR3, as DNA: TGTGCCAGTAGTATTTCCGGGACGGAGAATGAAAAACTGTTTTTT.

This chain uses TRBV4-2 with TRBJ2-2; 7 bases match TRBD1. The germline CDR1 and CDR2 sequences are LGHNA and YNFKEQ. The CDR3 runs to 17 residues. V shed 4 bases and J 2 bases; nucleotides not matched to a gene: 10. The chain's CDR3 is CASSRNTGESNTGELFF. The CDR3 DNA sequence: TGTGCCAGCAGCCGGAACACAGGGGAAAGTAACACCGGGGAGCTGTTTTTT.

This clone was recorded only once. The chain is built from TRBV19 and TRBJ2-2, with 9 bases fitting TRBD2. Germline assignment: CDR1 LNHDA and CDR2 SQIVND (reference sequence). This CDR3 is 16 amino acids long. V gave up 4 bases and J gave up 0 bases; unmatched junction bases: 3. The CDR3, as DNA: TGTGCCAGTAGTAGTCCTAGCGGGACGAACACCGGGGAGCTGTTTTTT. This gives the protein CASSSPSGTNTGELFF.

This sequence joins TRBV4-1 and TRBJ1-3; TRBD1 aligns across 9 bases. The CDR3 runs 18 residues. CDR1 is MGHRA and CDR2 is YSYEKL in the germline V gene. With V trimmed by 0 bases and J by 5 bases, 11 bases remained unmatched. The CDR3 here is CASSQEDRGAVFRNTIYF. The CDR3 nucleotides are TGCGCCAGCAGCCAAGAGGACAGGGGTGCGGTATTTAGAAACACCATATATTTT.

The table lists this clone with many counts. This chain joins TRBV19 and TRBJ2-2; maybe TRBD1 (5 bases). The CDR3 length is 14 residues. With 3 bases removed from V and 7 bases from J, the gap between germline ends came to 12 bases. From germline, CDR1 is LNHDA and CDR2 SQIVND (reference sequence). CDR3 coding DNA: TGTGCCAGTAGTATTAGACAGAGTTACGGGGAGCTGTTTTTT. Its translation: CASSIRQSYGELFF.

CDR3 sequence: CASSLAPTRGGEQYF. The CDR3 DNA sequence: TGTGCCAGCAGCTTAGCCCCCACTAGAGGGGGCGAGCAGTACTTC. The chain joins TRBV7-2 to TRBJ2-7, with D perhaps matching TRBD1 (6 bases). This CDR3 is 15 amino acids long. Trimming removed 0 bases from V and 6 bases from J, with 15 bases in between. The germline CDR1 and CDR2 sequences are SGHTA and FQGNSA.

The J gene is TRBJ2-7, the V gene TRBV25-1; 9 bases are a match to TRBD2. Germline V lookup: CDR1 MGHDK, CDR2 SYGVNS. There are 15 residues in the CDR3. The V gene end was trimmed by 3 bases and the J gene end by 6 bases; junction bases not matched to a gene: 9. This CDR3 is CASSERGGGRAEQYF. The CDR3 DNA sequence: TGTGCCAGCAGTGAGAGGGGCGGCGGGAGGGCCGAGCAGTACTTC.

J is TRBJ2-7 and V is TRBV2, with 8 bases lining up with TRBD1. CDR1 and CDR2 (germline): SNHLY, FYNNEI. The CDR3 runs 13 residues. V lost 5 bases to trimming and J lost 6 bases; unmatched junction nucleotides: 6. CDR3 nucleotides: TGTGCCAGCAGTTCGGGACAGGCAGGCGAGCAGTACTTC. Protein sequence: CASSSGQAGEQYF.

The rearrangement uses TRBV18 and TRBJ2-7; 7 bases map to TRBD2. CDR3 length: 15 residues. V gave up 0 bases and J gave up 5 bases; unmatched junction bases: 7. Germline lookup yields CDR1 KGHSH and CDR2 LQKENI. CDR3 coding DNA: TGTGCCAGCTCACCACCGAGTCAGGGAGGGCACGAGCAGTACTTC. Residues: CASSPPSQGGHEQYF.

The gene calls are TRBV6-6 and TRBJ2-5; TRBD2 aligns across 15 bases. Germline V gene data show CDR1 as MNHNY and CDR2 as SVGAGI (reference sequence). This CDR3 comprises 17 residues. The J segment lost 5 bases and the V segment lost 5 bases, leaving 9 bases of the junction unmatched. CDR3 in amino acids: CASSRTSGRAVGETQYF. The DNA of the CDR3 is TGTGCCAGCAGTCGGACTAGCGGGAGGGCCGTGGGGGAGACCCAGTACTTC.

This clone came up a few times. CDR3 sequence reads: CASSPTGTSSGELFF. CDR3 in DNA: TGTGCCAGCAGCCCTACCGGGACTAGCTCCGGGGAGCTGTTTTTT. This rearrangement joins TRBV7-3 to TRBJ2-2; 9 bases agree with TRBD2. Germline assignment: CDR1 SGHTA and CDR2 FQGTGA. This CDR3 is built from 15 residues. The ends lost 5 bases at V and 6 bases at J; junction bases unmatched: 7.

The rearrangement joins TRBV12-3 or TRBV12-4 to TRBJ2-7, with D hard to call. V lost 3 bases and J 3 bases, leaving 9 bases between the germline ends. This CDR3 contains 13 residues. The CDR3 here is CASSFGQNYEQYF. CDR3 nucleotides: TGTGCCAGCAGTTTCGGCCAAAACTACGAGCAGTACTTC.

The chain recombines TRBV5-4 with TRBJ2-5; a possible D gene is TRBD1 (5 bases). Germline V gene lookup returns CDR1 SGHNT and CDR2 YYREEE (reference sequence). V shed 4 bases and J shed 4 bases, with 14 bases lying between them. The CDR3 runs 14 residues. For the CDR3, the DNA is TGTGCCAGCAGCACCTGGGGCGCGACAGAGACCCAGTACTTC. It specifies CASSTWGATETQYF.

V gene TRBV19 combines with J gene TRBJ1-5; D is ambiguous. The germline V gene encodes CDR1 LNHDA and CDR2 SQIVND (reference sequence). V lost 5 bases and J lost 9, with 11 bases in between. CDR3 length equals 12 residues. This chain's CDR3 is CASSQRLRPQHF. CDR3 nucleotides: TGTGCCAGTAGTCAGAGGTTAAGGCCCCAGCATTTT.

The chain has TRBV2 and TRBJ1-2; unclear D gene. This CDR3 has 15 amino acids. V was clipped by 6 bases and J by 5 bases, with 19 bases between them. Per the germline V gene, CDR1 is SNHLY and CDR2 is FYNNEI. Here the CDR3 reads CASSPQTARGYGYTF. The CDR3 coding sequence is TGTGCCAGCAGCCCTCAGACCGCTAGAGGTTATGGCTACACCTTC.

The V call is TRBV6-1, the J call TRBJ1-1; D is unresolved. The CDR3 runs 15 residues. Germline CDR1 is MNHNS and CDR2 is SASEGT. V lost 2 bases to trimming and J lost 5 bases, with 15 bases between them. The CDR3 nucleotides read TGTGCCAGCAGTGAAATAGCCCTCGCGGGGACTGAAGCTTTCTTT. It specifies CASSEIALAGTEAFF.

The chain is built from TRBV28 and TRBJ1-5; a possible D gene is TRBD1 (6 bases). The CDR3 loop spans 15 amino acids. The germline gives CDR1 MDHEN, CDR2 SYDVKM. V gave up 6 bases and J gave up 6 bases, with 18 bases separating them. The CDR3 spells CASRIGGAQGQPQHF. The CDR3 region has the DNA TGTGCCAGCAGGATAGGGGGGGCGCAAGGTCAGCCCCAGCATTTT.